A selection of T cell receptor beta chains follows, all from one sample in a study of T-cell reconstitution after alpha-beta-depleted transplantation in children. A single record per CDR3 protein comes from TCRdb applying MiXCR to the PCR reads. The sample consists of about 78,000 distinct CDR3 sequences, less than 15% of them appearing once. The input for sequencing was PBMCs, mostly from graft donor cells, taken 180 days after TCRalphabeta/CD19-depleted stem cell transplant. The source of these receptors is a male patient aged 2-15 years who had a stem cell transplant for acute lymphoblastic leukemia, so the T cells may come from the graft donor. CDR3s include the opening cysteine and the closing phenylalanine or tryptophan. Fields, in order: CDR3 length, J gene, V gene, CDR3 protein.

14,TRBJ1-1,TRBV10-3,CAISETGSNTEAFF
16,TRBJ2-5,TRBV11-1,CASSSWAGAGQETQYF
14,TRBJ1-2,TRBV25-1,CASSGTPPNYGYTF
11,TRBJ1-1,TRBV20-1,CSALQGTEAFF
14,TRBJ1-4,TRBV29-1,CSVGGRATNEKLFF
16,TRBJ2-1,TRBV5-8,CASSLGGATRIYEQFF
14,TRBJ1-1,TRBV4-3,CASRRDIQYTEAFF
15,TRBJ2-2,TRBV7-2,CASSLVGQGLGELFF
13,TRBJ2-1,TRBV24-1,CATSDLRGGEQFF
19,TRBJ2-3,TRBV20-1,CSARDSQAAPSIYTDTQYF
16,TRBJ1-4,TRBV27,CASSLRPGTGIEKLFF
12,TRBJ1-2,TRBV6-2/TRBV6-3,CASRPPRNGYTF
14,TRBJ2-5,TRBV7-9,CASSSGQGQETQYF
15,TRBJ1-1,TRBV2,CASSDPRGRDTEAFF
18,TRBJ1-1,TRBV18,CASSPNRAGAYMNTEAFF
17,TRBJ1-2,TRBV28,CASSLSWLRATNYGYTF
15,TRBJ1-3,TRBV4-3,CASSQDTGSGNTIYF
15,TRBJ1-1,TRBV5-1,CASSATGKTNTEAFF
13,TRBJ2-7,TRBV20-1,CSASGLRVGEQYF
11,-,TRBV7-2,CASSSGPEQYF
15,TRBJ2-1,TRBV11-3,CASSTSGSPYNEQFF
13,TRBJ2-7,TRBV12-3/TRBV12-4,CASSFRGTNEQYF
10,TRBJ2-2,TRBV12-3/TRBV12-4,CAWSNGELFF
15,TRBJ2-2,TRBV28,CASSLGAPNTGELFF
17,TRBJ1-2,TRBV21-1,CASSKERGGGLNYGYTF
11,TRBJ2-5,TRBV20-1,CSASSGWTQYF
14,TRBJ2-5,TRBV12-3/TRBV12-4,CASSLSRYQETQYF
14,TRBJ2-7,TRBV10-3,CAISGFSGAQGQYF
14,TRBJ1-5,TRBV21-1,CASRTGEGNQPQHF
12,TRBJ1-2,TRBV20-1,CSASGGGYGYTF
14,TRBJ1-2,TRBV7-2,CASSFRQSNYGYTF
13,TRBJ2-7,TRBV20-1,CSVRLAGLYEQYF
14,TRBJ2-5,TRBV5-1,CASSLGGGTETQYF
14,TRBJ2-7,TRBV6-1,CASSPTSGAYEQYF
17,TRBJ2-1,TRBV10-3,CAISDSKEGTSYNEQFF
12,TRBJ2-7,TRBV18,CASSPHTYEQSF
15,TRBJ1-1,TRBV18,CASSRQAAMNTEAFF
12,TRBJ1-1,TRBV20-1,CSADGTLRRAFF
11,TRBJ2-3,TRBV7-9,CASSRGFTQYF
15,TRBJ2-2,TRBV11-3,CASSLLAGVTGELFF
14,TRBJ1-5,TRBV5-1,CASRTGPSNQPQHF
13,TRBJ2-3,TRBV28,CAISGRAPDTQYF
14,TRBJ1-4,TRBV7-6,CASSLRTMGEKLFF
15,TRBJ2-2,TRBV20-1,CSAAPARSNTGELFF
11,TRBJ2-4,TRBV29-1,CSVVVKNIQYF
19,TRBJ2-5,TRBV13,CASSPGLRVGDIHLETQYF
14,TRBJ2-3,TRBV20-1,CSATAGGPGDTQYF
14,TRBJ2-7,TRBV5-1,CASSLVNPSYEQYF
13,TRBJ2-7,TRBV28,CASSSSGTPFPAF
13,TRBJ2-3,TRBV9,CASNRGGTDTQYF
15,TRBJ2-1,TRBV5-1,CASSKRDRMANEQFF
17,TRBJ2-3,TRBV5-1,CASSPRRTSAGTDTQYF
16,TRBJ2-7,TRBV4-1,CASSQGSGRFIYEQYF
15,TRBJ2-3,TRBV7-6,CASSSELASTDTQYF